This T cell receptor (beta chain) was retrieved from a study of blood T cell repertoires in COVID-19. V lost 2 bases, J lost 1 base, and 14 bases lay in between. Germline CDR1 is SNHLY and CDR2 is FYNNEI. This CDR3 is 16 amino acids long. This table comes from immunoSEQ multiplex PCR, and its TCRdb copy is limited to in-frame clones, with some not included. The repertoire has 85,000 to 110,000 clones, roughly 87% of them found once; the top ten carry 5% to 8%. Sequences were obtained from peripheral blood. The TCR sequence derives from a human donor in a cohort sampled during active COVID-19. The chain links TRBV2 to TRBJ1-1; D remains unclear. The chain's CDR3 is CASSETRYHSNTEAFF. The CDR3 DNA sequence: TGTGCCAGCAGTGAAACCCGGTACCACTCGAACACTGAAGCTTTCTTT.